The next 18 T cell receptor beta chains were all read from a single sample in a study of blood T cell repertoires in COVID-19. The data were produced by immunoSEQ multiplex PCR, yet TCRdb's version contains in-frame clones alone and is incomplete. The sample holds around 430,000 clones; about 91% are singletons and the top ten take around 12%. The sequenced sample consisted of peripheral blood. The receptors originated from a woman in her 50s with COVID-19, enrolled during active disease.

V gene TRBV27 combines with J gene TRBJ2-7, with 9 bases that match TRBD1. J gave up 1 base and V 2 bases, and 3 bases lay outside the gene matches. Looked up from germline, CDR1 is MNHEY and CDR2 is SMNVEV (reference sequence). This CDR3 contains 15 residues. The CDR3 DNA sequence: TGTGCCAGCAGTTTACACGGACAGGGGTCCTACGAGCAGTACTTC. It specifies CASSLHGQGSYEQYF.

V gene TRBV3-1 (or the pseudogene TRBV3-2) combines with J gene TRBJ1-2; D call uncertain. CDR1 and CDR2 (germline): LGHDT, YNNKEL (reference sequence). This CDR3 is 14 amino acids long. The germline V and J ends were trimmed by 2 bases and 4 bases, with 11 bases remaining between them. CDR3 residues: CASSQMIGSYGYTF. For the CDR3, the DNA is TGTGCCAGCAGCCAAATGATAGGGAGCTATGGCTACACCTTC.

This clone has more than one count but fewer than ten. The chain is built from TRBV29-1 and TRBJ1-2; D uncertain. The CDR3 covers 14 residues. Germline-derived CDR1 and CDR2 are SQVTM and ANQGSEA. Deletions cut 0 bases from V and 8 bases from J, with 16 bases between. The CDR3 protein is CSVEDYGEWKGYTF. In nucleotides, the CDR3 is TGCAGCGTTGAAGATTACGGAGAGTGGAAAGGCTACACCTTC.

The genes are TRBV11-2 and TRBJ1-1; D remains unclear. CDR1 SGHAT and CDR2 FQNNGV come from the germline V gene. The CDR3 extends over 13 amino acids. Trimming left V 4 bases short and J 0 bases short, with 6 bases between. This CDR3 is CASSSNMNTEAFF. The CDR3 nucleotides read TGTGCCAGCAGCTCCAACATGAACACTGAAGCTTTCTTT.

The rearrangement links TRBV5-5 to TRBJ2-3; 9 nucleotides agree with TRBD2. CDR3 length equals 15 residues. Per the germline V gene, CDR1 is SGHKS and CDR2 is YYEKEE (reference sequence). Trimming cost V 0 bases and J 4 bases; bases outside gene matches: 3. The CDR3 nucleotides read TGTGCCAGCAGCTTGGTTAGCGGGGGTGCAGATACGCAGTATTTT. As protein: CASSLVSGGADTQYF.

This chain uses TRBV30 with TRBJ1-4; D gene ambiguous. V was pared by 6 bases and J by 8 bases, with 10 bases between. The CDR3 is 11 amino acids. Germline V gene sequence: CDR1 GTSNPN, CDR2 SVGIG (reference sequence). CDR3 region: CACRRGEKLFF. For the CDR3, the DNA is TGTGCCTGCCGGCGCGGCGAAAAACTGTTTTTT.

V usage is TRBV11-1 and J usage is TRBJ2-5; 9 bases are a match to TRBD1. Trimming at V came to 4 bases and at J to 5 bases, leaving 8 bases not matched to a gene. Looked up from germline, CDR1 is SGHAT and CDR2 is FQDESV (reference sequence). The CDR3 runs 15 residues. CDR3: CASSSGWGQGETQYF. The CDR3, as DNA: TGTGCCAGCAGCTCAGGCTGGGGACAGGGCGAGACCCAGTACTTC.

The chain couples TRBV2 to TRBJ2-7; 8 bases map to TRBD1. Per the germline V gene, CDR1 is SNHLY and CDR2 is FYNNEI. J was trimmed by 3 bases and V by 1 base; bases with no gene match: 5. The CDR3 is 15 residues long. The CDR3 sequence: CASSEGTGSSYEQYF. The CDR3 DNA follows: TGTGCCAGCAGTGAAGGGACAGGGTCCAGCTACGAGCAGTACTTC. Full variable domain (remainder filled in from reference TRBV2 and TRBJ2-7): EPEVTQTPSHQVTQMGQEVILRCVPISNHLYFYWYRQILGQKVEFLVSFYNNEISEKSEIFDDQFSVERPDGSNFTLKIRSTKLEDSAMYFCASSEGTGSSYEQYFGPGTRLTVT.

CDR3 residues: CASSLSPSYEQYF. CDR3 bases: TGTGCCAGCAGCTTGAGCCCCTCCTACGAGCAGTACTTC. The chain has TRBV5-6 and TRBJ2-7; no firm D call. The CDR3 extends over 13 amino acids. Germline V lookup: CDR1 SGHDT, CDR2 YYEEEE. V shed 1 base and J shed 0 bases, with 5 bases lying between them.

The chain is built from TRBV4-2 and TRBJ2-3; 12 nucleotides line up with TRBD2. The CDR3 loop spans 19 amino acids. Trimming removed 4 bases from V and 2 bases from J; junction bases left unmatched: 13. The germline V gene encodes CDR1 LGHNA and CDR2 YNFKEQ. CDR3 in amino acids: CASSRVRTSGEHTTDTQYF. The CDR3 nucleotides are TGTGCCAGCAGCCGAGTAAGGACTAGCGGGGAGCATACCACAGATACGCAGTATTTT.

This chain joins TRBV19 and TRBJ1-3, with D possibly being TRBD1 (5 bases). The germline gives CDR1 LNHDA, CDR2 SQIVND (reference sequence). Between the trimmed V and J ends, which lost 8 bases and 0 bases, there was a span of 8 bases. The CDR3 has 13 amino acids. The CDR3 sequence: CASRRGSGNTIYF. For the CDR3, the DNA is TGTGCCAGTCGGAGGGGCTCTGGAAACACCATATATTTT.

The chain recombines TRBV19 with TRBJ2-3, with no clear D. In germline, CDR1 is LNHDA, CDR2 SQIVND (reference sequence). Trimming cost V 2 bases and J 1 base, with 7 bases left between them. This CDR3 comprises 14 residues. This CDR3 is CASSIQKGTDTQYF. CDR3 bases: TGTGCCAGTAGTATACAGAAAGGCACAGATACGCAGTATTTT.

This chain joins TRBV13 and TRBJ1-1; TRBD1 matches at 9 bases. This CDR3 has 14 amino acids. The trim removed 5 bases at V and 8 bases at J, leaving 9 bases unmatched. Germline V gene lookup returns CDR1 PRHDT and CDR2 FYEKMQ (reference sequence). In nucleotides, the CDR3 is TGTGCCAGCAGCCAGCCTACAGGGGGCAGGGAAGCTTTCTTT. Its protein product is CASSQPTGGREAFF.

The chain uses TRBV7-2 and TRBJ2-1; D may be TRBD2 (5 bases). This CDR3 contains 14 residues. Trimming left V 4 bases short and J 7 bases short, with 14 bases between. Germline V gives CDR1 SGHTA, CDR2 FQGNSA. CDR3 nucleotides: TGTGCCAGCAGCTCCCGGGAACCCGGAAATGAGCAGTTCTTC. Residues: CASSSREPGNEQFF.

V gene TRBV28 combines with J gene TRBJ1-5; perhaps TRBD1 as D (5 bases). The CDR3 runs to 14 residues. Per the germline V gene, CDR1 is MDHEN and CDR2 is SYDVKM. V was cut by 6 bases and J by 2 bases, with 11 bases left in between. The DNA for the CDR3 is TGTGCCAGCAGCTCCGGGGGGGGCAATCAGCCCCAGCATTTT. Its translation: CASSSGGGNQPQHF.

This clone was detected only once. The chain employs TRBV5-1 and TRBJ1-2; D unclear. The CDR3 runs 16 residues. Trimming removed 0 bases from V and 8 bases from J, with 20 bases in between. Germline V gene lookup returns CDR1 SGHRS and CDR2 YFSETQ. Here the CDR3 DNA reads TGCGCCAGCAGCTTGGGGGCACGATTCCAAACCGCGGGCTACACCTTC. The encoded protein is CASSLGARFQTAGYTF.

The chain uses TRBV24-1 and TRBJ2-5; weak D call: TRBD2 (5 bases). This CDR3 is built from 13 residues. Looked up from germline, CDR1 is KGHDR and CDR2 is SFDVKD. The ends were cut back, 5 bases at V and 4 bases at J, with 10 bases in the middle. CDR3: CATSAGLTETQYF. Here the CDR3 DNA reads TGTGCCACCAGTGCCGGACTTACAGAGACCCAGTACTTC.

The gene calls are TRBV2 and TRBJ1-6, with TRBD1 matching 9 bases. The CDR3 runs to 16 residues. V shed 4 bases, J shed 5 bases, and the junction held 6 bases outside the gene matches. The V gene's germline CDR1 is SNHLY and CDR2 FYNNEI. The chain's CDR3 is CASSGTGGGNNSPLHF. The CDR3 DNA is TGTGCCAGCAGTGGAACAGGGGGCGGGAATAATTCACCCCTCCACTTT.